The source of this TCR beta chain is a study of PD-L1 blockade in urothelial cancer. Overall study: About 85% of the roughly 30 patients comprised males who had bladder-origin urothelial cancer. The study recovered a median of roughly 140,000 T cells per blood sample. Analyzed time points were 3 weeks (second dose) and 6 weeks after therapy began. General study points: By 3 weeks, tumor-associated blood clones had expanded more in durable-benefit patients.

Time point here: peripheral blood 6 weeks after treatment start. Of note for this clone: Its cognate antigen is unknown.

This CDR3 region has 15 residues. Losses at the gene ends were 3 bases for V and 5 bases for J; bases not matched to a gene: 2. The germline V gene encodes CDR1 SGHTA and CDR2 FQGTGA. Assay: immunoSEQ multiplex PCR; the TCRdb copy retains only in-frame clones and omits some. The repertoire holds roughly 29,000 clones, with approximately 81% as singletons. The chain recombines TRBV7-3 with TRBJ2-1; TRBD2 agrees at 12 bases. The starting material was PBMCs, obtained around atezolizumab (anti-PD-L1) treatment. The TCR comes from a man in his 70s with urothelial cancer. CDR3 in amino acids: CASSFTSGRNNEQFF. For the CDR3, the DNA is TGTGCCAGCAGCTTCACTAGCGGGAGGAACAATGAGCAGTTCTTC.